The T cell receptor (beta chain) described here comes from a study of vaccination effects on CD4 cells after COVID-19. The CDR3 runs 13 residues. V lost 9 bases and J lost 3, with 15 bases in between. Viral peptide pool expansion of antigen-specific CD4+ T cells preceded sequencing in the ViraFEST assay. Subsequent to less than twelve days of culture, CD4+ T cells were isolated. Participants were given two doses of BNT162b2 or mRNA-1273 vaccine. Generated by immunoSEQ multiplex PCR, the TCRdb table keeps only in-frame clones and is missing some. This table holds 25,000 to 35,000 clones, 74% found once. With respect to this clone: As yet, its antigen is unknown.

The source of this sequence is a human donor who received a COVID-19 vaccine. The sequenced sample was CD4+ T cells from PBMCs cultured with HCoV-229E spike peptides, obtained after COVID-19 vaccination. The chain has TRBV12-3 or TRBV12-4 and TRBJ2-7, with D maybe TRBD2 (5 bases). The CDR3 protein is CASRGSGIYEQYF. The CDR3 region has the DNA TGTGCCAGTAGAGGGTCTGGGATCTACGAGCAGTACTTC.